This entry is about one TCR beta chain. Its cognate antigen is unknown. V was clipped by 2 bases and J by 7 bases, with 9 bases between them. CDR1 is MNHNS and CDR2 is SASEGT in the germline V gene. This CDR3 contains 12 residues. The sample comes from a study of cytomegalovirus exposure and HLA in healthy donors. Study background: In a later analysis, it was reported that the 110 or so validation repertoires had been produced on the same platform as the 670 or so repertoires belonging to the first cohort. Notes on the study in general: Across donors, most TCRs were seen rarely, yet some public ones were widespread. The study labeled about 160 TCR beta chains cytomegalovirus-associated. Both high specificity and high sensitivity reportedly marked the classifier's diagnosis of cytomegalovirus status.

Measured with immunoSEQ multiplex PCR; TCRdb has only the in-frame clones, and not every one. The sample includes some 260,000 clones, 90% of them seen just once. V usage is TRBV6-1 and J usage is TRBJ2-7; D is unresolved. The source of this sequence is a woman aged 25 to 39 in good health and CMV-seronegative. Material: PBMCs. The CDR3 DNA is TGTGCCAGCAGTGAAACACCCGGGGAGCAGTACTTC. Amino acid sequence: CASSETPGEQYF.